These 25 T cell receptor beta chains share one sample of origin, sequenced in a study of T cells in Graves' hyperthyroidism and ophthalmopathy. Amplified TCR beta CDR3 regions came from RNA transcripts. First-round RT-PCR of the TCR CDR3 relied on the HTBI primer set. MiXCR, applied by TCRdb to the multiplex PCR reads, yields one record per CDR3 protein. The table lists hundreds of thousands of distinct CDR3 sequences, 20% to 25% of them singletons, with under 35% in the top ten. The sequenced material came from blood. The receptors derive from a man between 25 and 39 years old with Graves' ophthalmopathy.

The rearrangement links TRBV13 to TRBJ2-2; 9 bases map to TRBD1. The CDR3 extends over 16 amino acids. Trimming cost V 5 bases and J 8 bases; bases outside gene matches: 12. The germline gives CDR1 PRHDT, CDR2 FYEKMQ (reference sequence). This CDR3 reads CASSIKGQGLRGELFF. The CDR3 region has the DNA TGTGCCAGCAGCATAAAGGGACAGGGATTAAGGGGGGAGCTGTTTTTT.

In its sample, this clonotype was seen a few times. Given the absence of the conserved phenylalanine or tryptophan at the CDR3 end, a read error is likely. The CDR3 sequence is CASSKRQGAVTEAFL. Here the CDR3 DNA reads TGTGCCAGCAGTAAGAGACAGGGGGCAGTTACTGAAGCTTTCCTT. The rearrangement joins TRBV12-3 or TRBV12-4 to TRBJ1-1; 10 bases are shared with TRBD1. The length of the CDR3 is 15 residues. With 5 bases clipped from V and 5 bases from J, the junction kept 8 bases outside the gene matches.

The table lists this clonotype with many counts. The rearrangement links TRBV28 to TRBJ1-1; D remains ambiguous. The ends were cut back, 2 bases at V and 1 base at J, with 11 bases in the middle. CDR1 is MDHEN, CDR2 SYDVKM, per germline. The CDR3 has 15 residues. The CDR3 spells CASSLRGGWNTEAFF. CDR3 sequence (DNA): TGTGCCAGCAGTTTACGGGGAGGCTGGAACACTGAAGCTTTCTTT.

This clonotype has just a few counts. The V gene is TRBV29-1, the J gene TRBJ1-1; TRBD1 agrees at 7 bases. The CDR3 extends over 13 amino acids. V shed 4 bases, J shed 4 bases, and the junction held 6 bases outside the gene matches. Germline CDR1 is SQVTM and CDR2 is ANQGSEA. The CDR3 coding sequence is TGCAGCGTTGCTGGCAGGGGGAGCACTGAAGCTTTCTTT. This gives the protein CSVAGRGSTEAFF.

The table lists this clonotype with many counts. The genes are TRBV6-1 and TRBJ1-1; 7 bases agree with TRBD1. The CDR3 totals 16 residues. Germline V gene data show CDR1 as MNHNS and CDR2 as SASEGT. V lost 7 bases and J lost 1; bases outside the gene matches: 12. The CDR3 nucleotides are TGTGCCAGCACTATGACAGGGAGGTTGGGGAACACTGAAGCTTTCTTT. Its translation is CASTMTGRLGNTEAFF.

In this sample, this clonotype turned up many times. The chain has TRBV30 and TRBJ2-7, with 9 bases matching TRBD2. Germline CDR1 GTSNPN, CDR2 SVGIG (reference sequence). V shed 3 bases, J shed 2 bases, and the junction held 5 bases outside the gene matches. The CDR3 runs 14 residues. CDR3 DNA: TGTGCCTGGAGGAGGCTAGCGGGAACCTACGAGCAGTACTTC. This gives the protein CAWRRLAGTYEQYF.

This clonotype was counted ten times or more. CDR3 bases: TGTGCCAGCAGCCCTCAACCGGGACTAGCGGCCTACAATGAGCAGTTCTTC. Protein: CASSPQPGLAAYNEQFF. This chain joins TRBV7-9 and TRBJ2-1; 11 bases agree with TRBD2. The CDR3 totals 17 residues. Looked up from germline, CDR1 is SEHNR and CDR2 is FQNEAQ (reference sequence). V lost 5 bases to trimming and J lost 2 bases; unmatched junction nucleotides: 8.

The sample holds a few counts of this clonotype. V is TRBV6-5 and J is TRBJ2-7; weak D call: TRBD2 (5 bases). Deletions cut 0 bases from V and 6 bases from J, with 9 bases between. This CDR3 has 13 amino acids. Germline assignment: CDR1 MNHEY and CDR2 SVGAGI. CDR3: CASSYSAGGEQYF. CDR3 DNA: TGTGCCAGCAGTTACTCCGCGGGTGGCGAGCAGTACTTC.

The V call is TRBV30, the J call TRBJ2-7, with TRBD2 matching over 12 bases. CDR1 GTSNPN and CDR2 SVGIG come from the germline V gene (reference sequence). The length of the CDR3 is 14 residues. V lost 1 base and J lost 5; bases outside the gene matches: 3. The CDR3 protein is CAWSGLAGVNEQYF. CDR3 bases: TGTGCCTGGAGTGGACTAGCGGGAGTCAACGAGCAGTACTTC.

The V call is TRBV20-1, the J call TRBJ2-1; D not certain. Germline V gives CDR1 DFQATT, CDR2 SNEGSKA (reference sequence). With 3 bases removed from V and 5 bases from J, the gap between germline ends came to 14 bases. This CDR3 region has 14 residues. CDR3 amino acids: CSARDGSDHNEQFF. In DNA form, the CDR3 reads TGCAGTGCTAGGGACGGATCAGACCACAATGAGCAGTTCTTC.

This sequence joins TRBV20-1 and TRBJ1-5; possible D gene TRBD1, 6 bases. V was clipped by 5 bases and J by 0 bases, with 11 bases between them. The germline gives CDR1 DFQATT, CDR2 SNEGSKA (reference sequence). The CDR3 is made up of 14 amino acids. The chain's CDR3 is CSAERQDSNQPQHF. In DNA, the CDR3 is TGCAGTGCTGAACGACAGGATAGCAATCAGCCCCAGCATTTT.

This clonotype turned up a few times. The rearrangement links TRBV3-1 to TRBJ2-7, with D perhaps TRBD1 or TRBD2 (5 bases each). This CDR3 spans 15 amino acids. V shed 2 bases and J shed 3 bases, with 14 bases lying between them. Germline V gives CDR1 LGHDT, CDR2 YNNKEL (reference sequence). The CDR3 loop reads CASSQFWGSIYEQYF. The CDR3 DNA is TGTGCCAGCAGCCAATTCTGGGGGAGTATCTACGAGCAGTACTTC.

The chain employs TRBV3-1 and TRBJ2-2; D not resolved. CDR3 length: 15 residues. Germline V CDR1 and CDR2: LGHDT, YNNKEL (reference sequence). Trimming left V 0 bases short and J 6 bases short, with 11 bases between. As DNA, the CDR3 is TGTGCCAGCAGCCAAGATCATGTTCTGCCCGGGGAGCTGTTTTTT. Amino acids: CASSQDHVLPGELFF.

This CDR3 is CASSQNWGSADTQYF. CDR3 nucleotide sequence: TGTGCCAGCAGCCAAAACTGGGGATCGGCAGATACGCAGTATTTT. The chain joins TRBV14 to TRBJ2-3; D is unclear. The V end was cut by 2 bases, the J end by 4 bases, with 13 bases between. The CDR3 totals 15 residues. Germline-derived CDR1 and CDR2 are SGHDN and FVKESK. The variable domain in full, with the rest retrieved from reference TRBV14 and TRBJ2-3, is EAGVTQFPSHSVIEKGQTVTLRCDPISGHDNLYWYRRVMGKEIKFLLHFVKESKQDESGMPNNRFLAERTGGTYSTLKVQPAELEDSGVYFCASSQNWGSADTQYFGPGTRLTVL.

The chain uses TRBV28 and TRBJ2-1, with D possibly called TRBD1 or TRBD2 (5 bases each). Between the trimmed V and J ends, which lost 4 bases and 5 bases, there was a span of 12 bases. CDR3 length: 14 amino acids. Germline V gives CDR1 MDHEN, CDR2 SYDVKM. The CDR3 is CASSSGTTNNEQFF. The DNA for the CDR3 is TGTGCCAGCAGTTCCGGGACCACCAACAATGAGCAGTTCTTC.

This sequence joins TRBV6-4 and TRBJ2-1, with TRBD2 matching over 12 bases. Germline V CDR1 and CDR2: MRHNA, SNTAGT. This CDR3 is built from 16 residues. The V and J ends lost 4 bases and 7 bases, in that order; junction bases with no gene match: 8. CDR3 sequence reads: CASSVSTSGRQNEQFF. CDR3 nucleotides: TGTGCCAGCAGTGTCTCGACTAGCGGGAGACAAAATGAGCAGTTCTTC.

This clonotype was detected once. The chain recombines TRBV10-3 with TRBJ2-2, with 8 bases fitting TRBD1. J was trimmed by 1 base and V by 8 bases; bases with no gene match: 6. Looked up from germline, CDR1 is ENHRY and CDR2 is SYGVKD. This CDR3 is built from 15 residues. This CDR3 is CAIGPTGENTGELFF. For the CDR3, the DNA is TGTGCCATCGGCCCGACAGGGGAGAACACCGGGGAGCTGTTTTTT.

The J gene is TRBJ2-7, the V gene TRBV28; D is undetermined. CDR3 length equals 15 residues. The V end lost 2 bases, the J end lost 6 bases, and 17 bases lay between the germline ends. CDR1 and CDR2 from the germline V gene are MDHEN and SYDVKM. CDR3 in amino acids: CASSLVEPTSSEQYF. CDR3 nucleotides: TGTGCCAGCAGTTTAGTGGAGCCCACTTCGAGCGAGCAGTACTTC.

The chain uses TRBV30 and TRBJ2-7; D unclear. This CDR3 contains 13 residues. Germline V CDR1 and CDR2: GTSNPN, SVGIG (reference sequence). Trimming removed 4 bases at V and 0 bases at J, with 10 bases between. CDR3 in DNA: TGTGCCTGGACCAGACGAACCTCCTACGAGCAGTACTTC. It codes for CAWTRRTSYEQYF.

A few counts support this clonotype. The rearrangement links TRBV9 to TRBJ2-1, with D possibly TRBD1 on 5 matching bases. The V gene's germline CDR1 is SGDLS and CDR2 YYNGEE. The CDR3 is 15 residues long. The V end was cut by 0 bases, the J end by 0 bases, with 7 bases between. The CDR3 DNA reads TGTGCCAGCAGCGTAGTCACAGGCTCCTACAATGAGCAGTTCTTC. Protein: CASSVVTGSYNEQFF.

The rearrangement uses TRBV28 and TRBJ1-1, with D uncertain. Germline V gives CDR1 MDHEN, CDR2 SYDVKM. V was pared by 7 bases and J by 1 base, with 10 bases between. The CDR3 length is 13 residues. The CDR3 protein is CASTQFSNTEAFF. The CDR3 nucleotides are TGTGCCAGCACCCAATTCTCGAACACTGAAGCTTTCTTT.

This clonotype was seen repeatedly, ten times or more. In DNA form, the CDR3 reads TGTGCCAGCAGCTTACTCCGGGGAAACACTGAAGCTTTCTTT. Its translation is CASSLLRGNTEAFF. The rearrangement joins TRBV11-2 to TRBJ1-1; D uncertain. The CDR3 is made up of 14 amino acids. Germline lookup yields CDR1 SGHAT and CDR2 FQNNGV. The germline V and J ends were trimmed by 2 bases and 2 bases, with 9 bases remaining between them.

V usage is TRBV15 and J usage is TRBJ1-2; 9 positions agree with TRBD1. The V gene end was trimmed by 5 bases and the J gene end by 3 bases; junction bases not matched to a gene: 10. CDR3 size: 16 residues. Germline-derived CDR1 and CDR2 are LNHNV and YYDKDF (reference sequence). The CDR3 region is CATSPRMTGGDYGYTF. The DNA of the CDR3 is TGTGCCACCAGCCCCCGAATGACAGGGGGAGACTATGGCTACACCTTC.

This clonotype appeared a few times. V gene TRBV7-2 combines with J gene TRBJ2-3, with 11 positions matching TRBD2. This CDR3 has 17 amino acids. Germline V lookup: CDR1 SGHTA, CDR2 FQGNSA. The junction had 9 bases not matched to a gene; V was cut back by 5 bases and J by 2 bases. The CDR3 spells CASSGLGLAAPTDTQYF. CDR3 nucleotide sequence: TGTGCCAGCAGCGGCCTGGGACTAGCGGCTCCCACAGATACGCAGTATTTT.

The V call is TRBV15, the J call TRBJ1-5; D uncertain. Germline assignment: CDR1 LNHNV and CDR2 YYDKDF (reference sequence). The CDR3 has 15 amino acids. Trimming stripped 1 base from V and 0 bases from J, with 7 bases between. The CDR3 nucleotides read TGTGCCACCAGCAGAGCTGGTTATAGCAATCAGCCCCAGCATTTT. Protein product: CATSRAGYSNQPQHF.